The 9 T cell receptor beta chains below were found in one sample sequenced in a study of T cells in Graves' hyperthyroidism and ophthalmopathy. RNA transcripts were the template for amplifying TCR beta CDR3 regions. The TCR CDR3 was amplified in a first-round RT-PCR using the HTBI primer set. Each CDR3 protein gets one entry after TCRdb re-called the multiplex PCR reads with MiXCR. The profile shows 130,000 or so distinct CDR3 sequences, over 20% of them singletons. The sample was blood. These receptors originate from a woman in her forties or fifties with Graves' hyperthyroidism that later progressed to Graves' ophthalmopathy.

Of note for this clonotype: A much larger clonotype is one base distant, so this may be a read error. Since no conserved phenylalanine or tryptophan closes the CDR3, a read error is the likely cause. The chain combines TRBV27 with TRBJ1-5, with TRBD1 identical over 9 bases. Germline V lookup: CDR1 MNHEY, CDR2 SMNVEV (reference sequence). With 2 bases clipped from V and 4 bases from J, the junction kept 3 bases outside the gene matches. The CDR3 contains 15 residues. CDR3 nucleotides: TGTGCCAGCAGTTTAGTCGGGACAGGGAATCAGCCCCAGCATTCT. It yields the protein CASSLVGTGNQPQHS.

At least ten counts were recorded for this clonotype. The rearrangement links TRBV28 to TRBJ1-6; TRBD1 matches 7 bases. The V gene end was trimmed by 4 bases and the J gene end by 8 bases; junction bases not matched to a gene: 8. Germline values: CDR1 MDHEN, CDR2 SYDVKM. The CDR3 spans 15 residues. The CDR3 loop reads CASSSLTGRDSPLHF. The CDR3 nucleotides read TGTGCCAGCAGTTCTTTGACAGGGAGGGATTCACCCCTCCACTTT. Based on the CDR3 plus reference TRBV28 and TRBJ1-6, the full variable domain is DVKVTQSSRYLVKRTGEKVFLECVQDMDHENMFWYRQDPGLGLRLIYFSYDVKMKEKGDIPEGYSVSREKKERFSLILESASTNQTSMYLCASSSLTGRDSPLHFGNGTRLTVT.

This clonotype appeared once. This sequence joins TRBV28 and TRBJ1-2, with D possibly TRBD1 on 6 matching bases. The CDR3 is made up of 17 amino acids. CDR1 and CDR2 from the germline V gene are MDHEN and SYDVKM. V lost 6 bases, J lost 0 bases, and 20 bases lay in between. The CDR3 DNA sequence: TGTGCCAGCAGGCTACAGGGTTTAATGCTACCTAACTATGGCTACACCTTC. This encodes CASRLQGLMLPNYGYTF.

The chain's CDR3 is CASSLETTVNTGELFF. CDR3 coding DNA: TGTGCCAGCAGCTTAGAAACCACGGTCAACACCGGGGAGCTGTTTTTT. The J gene is TRBJ2-2, the V gene TRBV7-8; D not certain. This CDR3 is 16 amino acids long. The germline V and J ends were trimmed by 1 base and 2 bases, with 11 bases remaining between them. Germline CDR1 reads SGHVS; CDR2 reads FQNEAQ. The full variable domain, in which reference TRBV7-8 and TRBJ2-2 provide the parts outside the CDR3, is GAGVSQSPRYKVAKRGQDVALRCDPISGHVSLFWYQQALGQGPEFLTYFQNEAQLDKSGLPSDRFFAERPEGSVSTLKIQRTQQEDSAVYLCASSLETTVNTGELFFGEGSRLTVL.

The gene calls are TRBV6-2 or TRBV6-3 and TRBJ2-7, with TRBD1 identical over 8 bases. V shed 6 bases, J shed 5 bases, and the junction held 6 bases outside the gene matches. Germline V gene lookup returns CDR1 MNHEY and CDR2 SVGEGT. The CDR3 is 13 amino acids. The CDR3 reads CASRGRGLNEQYF. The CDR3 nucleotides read TGTGCCAGCAGAGGCAGGGGGCTCAACGAGCAGTACTTC.

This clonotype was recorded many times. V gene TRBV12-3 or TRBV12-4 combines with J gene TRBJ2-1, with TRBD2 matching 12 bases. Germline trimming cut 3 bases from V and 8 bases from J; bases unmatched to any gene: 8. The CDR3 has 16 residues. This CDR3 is CASSFGTSGLVDEQFF. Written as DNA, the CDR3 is TGTGCCAGCAGTTTTGGGACTAGCGGGTTGGTGGATGAGCAGTTCTTC.

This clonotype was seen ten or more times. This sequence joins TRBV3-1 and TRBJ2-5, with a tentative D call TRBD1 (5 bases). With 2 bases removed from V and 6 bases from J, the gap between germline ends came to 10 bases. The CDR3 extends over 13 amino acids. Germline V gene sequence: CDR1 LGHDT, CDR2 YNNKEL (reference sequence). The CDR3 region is CASSQWAGKTQYF. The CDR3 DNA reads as TGTGCCAGCAGCCAATGGGCAGGGAAGACCCAGTACTTC.

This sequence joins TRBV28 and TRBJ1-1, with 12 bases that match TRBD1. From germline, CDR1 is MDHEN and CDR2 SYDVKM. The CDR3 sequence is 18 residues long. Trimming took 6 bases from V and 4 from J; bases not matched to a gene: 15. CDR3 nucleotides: TGTGCCAGCAGAACACCGAGGGGGGACAGGGGGCAAGGCACTGAAGCTTTCTTT. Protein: CASRTPRGDRGQGTEAFF.

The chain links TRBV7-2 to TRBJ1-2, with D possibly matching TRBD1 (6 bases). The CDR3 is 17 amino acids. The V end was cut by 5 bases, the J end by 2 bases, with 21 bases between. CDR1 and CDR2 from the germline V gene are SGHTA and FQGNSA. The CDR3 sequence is CASSPEAHRGPNYGYTF. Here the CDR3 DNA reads TGTGCCAGCAGCCCCGAGGCACACCGGGGGCCGAACTATGGCTACACCTTC.